This note documents a single TCR beta chain sequence. Its target is not known. Germline assignment: CDR1 SGHTA and CDR2 FQGTGA. The CDR3 totals 15 residues. Unmatched junction bases numbered 5, after V lost 3 bases and J lost 3 bases. This entry belongs to a study of cytotoxic CD8 clonotypes in ibrutinib-treated CLL. Whole-study results and caveats: Under treatment, the uncommon public clonotypes either contracted or remained stable. Pretreatment clonality was elevated relative to age-matched healthy donors and paralleled circulating CD8+ T-cell counts.

This table comes from immunoSEQ multiplex PCR, and its TCRdb copy is limited to in-frame clones, with some not included. Of around 70,000 clones in the sample, about nine tenths are singletons; the top ten hold 2.5% to 3.5%. Material: PBMCs, obtained after 12 months of ibrutinib treatment. V is TRBV7-3 and J is TRBJ2-3; 8 bases align to TRBD1. This clonotype was obtained from a human donor with chronic lymphocytic leukemia. CDR3 residues: CASSFDRGRTDTQYF. The DNA of the CDR3 is TGTGCCAGCAGCTTCGACAGGGGTCGTACAGATACGCAGTATTTT.